This TCR beta chain was recovered during a study of T cell responses to AZD1222 COVID-19 vaccine. General study findings and limits: Sampling captured repertoires only after the peak T cell response. Clonal diversity was possibly underestimated; the donors were predominantly white British and more often female. Dominant at 160-218 and 743-854, vaccine-associated CD4 TCRs also spanned spike.

With regard to this clone: Its target is unknown.

TCRdb keeps only in-frame clones here, not all; method: immunoSEQ multiplex PCR. The table has 120,000 or so clones, 91% seen once; the top ten hold approximately 2.8%. From germline, CDR1 is MNHEY and CDR2 SVGAGI. CDR3 size: 12 residues. The V gene end was trimmed by 10 bases and the J gene end by 7 bases; junction bases not matched to a gene: 5. The receptor comes from an adult in good health. V usage is TRBV6-5 and J usage is TRBJ2-2, with 8 nucleotides matching TRBD2. Here the sequenced sample was peripheral blood, taken on day 0 of AZD1222 vaccination. CDR3 protein: CATGLEVGELFF. The CDR3 nucleotides read TGTGCCACGGGACTAGAGGTCGGGGAGCTGTTTTTT.